This T cell receptor beta chain is from a study of breast tumors, draining lymph nodes, adjacent tissues. General study findings and limits: Most tumor T cells seemingly derive from lymph node, then expand in tumor. Compared with lymph nodes, tumors were less diverse; compared with nontumor tissue, more.

Each CDR3 protein gets one entry after TCRdb re-called the multiplex PCR reads with MiXCR. The table has approximately 52,000 distinct CDR3 sequences, roughly 39% seen once. The sample holds many counts of this clonotype. The antigen remains unidentified. The CDR3 is 13 residues long. The V end was cut by 4 bases, the J end by 5 bases, with 10 bases between. CDR1 is LGHNA, CDR2 YNFKEQ, per germline. The sample comprised breast tumor tissue. This clonotype originated in a female donor with breast cancer. Some clones in this sample may be carry-over from other donors' samples. The chain carries TRBV4-2 and TRBJ2-3, with unresolved D. CDR3 in amino acids: CASSPTTVDTQYF. The CDR3 DNA reads as TGTGCCAGCAGCCCGACCACAGTAGATACGCAGTATTTT.